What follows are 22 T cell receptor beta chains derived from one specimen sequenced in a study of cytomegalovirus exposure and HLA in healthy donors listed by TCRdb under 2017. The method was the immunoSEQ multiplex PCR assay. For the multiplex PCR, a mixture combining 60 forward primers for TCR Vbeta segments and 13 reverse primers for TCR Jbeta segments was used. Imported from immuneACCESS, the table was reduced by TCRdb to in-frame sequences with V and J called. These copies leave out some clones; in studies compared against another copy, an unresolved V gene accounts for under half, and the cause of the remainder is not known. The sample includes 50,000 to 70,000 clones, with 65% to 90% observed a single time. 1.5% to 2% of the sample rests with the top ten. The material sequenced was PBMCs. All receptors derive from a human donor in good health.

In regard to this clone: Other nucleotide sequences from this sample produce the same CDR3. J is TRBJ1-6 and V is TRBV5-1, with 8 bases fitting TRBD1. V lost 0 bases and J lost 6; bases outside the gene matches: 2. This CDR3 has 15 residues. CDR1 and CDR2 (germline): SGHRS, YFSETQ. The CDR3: CASSLGQGTNSPLHF. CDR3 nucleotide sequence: TGCGCCAGCAGCTTGGGACAGGGGACTAATTCACCCCTCCACTTT.

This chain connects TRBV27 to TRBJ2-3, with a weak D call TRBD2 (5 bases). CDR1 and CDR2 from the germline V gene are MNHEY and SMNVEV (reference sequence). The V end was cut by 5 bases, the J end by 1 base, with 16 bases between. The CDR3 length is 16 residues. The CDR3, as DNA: TGTGCCAGCAGTACGGGGAATAGTTTCCGCACAGATACGCAGTATTTT. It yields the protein CASSTGNSFRTDTQYF.

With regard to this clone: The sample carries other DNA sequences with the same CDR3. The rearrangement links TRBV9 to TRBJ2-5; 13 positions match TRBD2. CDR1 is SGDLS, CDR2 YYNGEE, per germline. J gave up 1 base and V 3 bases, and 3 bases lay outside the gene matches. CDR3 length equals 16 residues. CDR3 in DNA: TGTGCCAGCAGCGCCCGACTAGCGGGGGGCCAAGAGACCCAGTACTTC. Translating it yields CASSARLAGGQETQYF.

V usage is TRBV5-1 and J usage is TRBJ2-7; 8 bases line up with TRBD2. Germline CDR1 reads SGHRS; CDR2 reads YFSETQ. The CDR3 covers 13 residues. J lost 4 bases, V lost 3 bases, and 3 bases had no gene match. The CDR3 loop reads CASSSGGPYEQYF. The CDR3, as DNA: TGCGCCAGCAGCTCGGGGGGGCCTTACGAGCAGTACTTC.

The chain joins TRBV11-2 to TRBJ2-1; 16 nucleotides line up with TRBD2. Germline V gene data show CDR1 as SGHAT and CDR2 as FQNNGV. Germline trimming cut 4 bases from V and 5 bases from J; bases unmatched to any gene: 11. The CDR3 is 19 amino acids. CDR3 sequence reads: CASSWSGTSGRGRNNEQFF. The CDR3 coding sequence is TGTGCCAGCAGCTGGTCCGGGACTAGCGGGAGGGGGCGGAACAATGAGCAGTTCTTC.

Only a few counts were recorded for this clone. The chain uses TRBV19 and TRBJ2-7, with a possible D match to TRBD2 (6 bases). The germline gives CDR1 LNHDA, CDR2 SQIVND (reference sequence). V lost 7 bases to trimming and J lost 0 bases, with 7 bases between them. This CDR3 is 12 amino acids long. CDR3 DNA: TGTGCCAGTAAGGGAGGCTCCTACGAGCAGTACTTC. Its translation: CASKGGSYEQYF.

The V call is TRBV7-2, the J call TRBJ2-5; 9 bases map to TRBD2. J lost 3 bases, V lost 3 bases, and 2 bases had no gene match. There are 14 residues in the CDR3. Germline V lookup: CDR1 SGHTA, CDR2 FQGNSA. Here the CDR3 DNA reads TGTGCCAGCAGCTTCCAGCGGGGGGAAGAGACCCAGTACTTC. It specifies CASSFQRGEETQYF.

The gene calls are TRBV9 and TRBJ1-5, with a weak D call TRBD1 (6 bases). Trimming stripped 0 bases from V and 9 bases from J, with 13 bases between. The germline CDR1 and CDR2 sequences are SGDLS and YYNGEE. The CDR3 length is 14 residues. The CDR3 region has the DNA TGTGCCAGCAGCGTAGATCAGGGGAGTCGGCCCCAGCATTTT. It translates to CASSVDQGSRPQHF.

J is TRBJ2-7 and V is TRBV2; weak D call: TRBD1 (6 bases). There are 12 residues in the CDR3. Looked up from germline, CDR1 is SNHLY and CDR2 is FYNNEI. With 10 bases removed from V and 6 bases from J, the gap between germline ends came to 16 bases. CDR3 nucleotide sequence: TGTGCCAACGACCGGGACACCGGCGAGCAGTACTTC. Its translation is CANDRDTGEQYF.

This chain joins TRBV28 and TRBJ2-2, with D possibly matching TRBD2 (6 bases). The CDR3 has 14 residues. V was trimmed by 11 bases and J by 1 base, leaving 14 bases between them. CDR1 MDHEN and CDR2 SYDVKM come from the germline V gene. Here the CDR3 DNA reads TGTGCCCTTCGCGGGGCCTTGAACACCGGGGAGCTGTTTTTT. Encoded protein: CALRGALNTGELFF.

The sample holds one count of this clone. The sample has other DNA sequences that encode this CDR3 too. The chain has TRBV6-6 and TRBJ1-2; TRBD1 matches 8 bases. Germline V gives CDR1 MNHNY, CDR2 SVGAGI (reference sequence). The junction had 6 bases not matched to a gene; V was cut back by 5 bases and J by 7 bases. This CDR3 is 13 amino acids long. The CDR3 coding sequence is TGTGCCAGCAGTCCGGACAGGGACTCTGGCTACACCTTC. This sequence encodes CASSPDRDSGYTF.

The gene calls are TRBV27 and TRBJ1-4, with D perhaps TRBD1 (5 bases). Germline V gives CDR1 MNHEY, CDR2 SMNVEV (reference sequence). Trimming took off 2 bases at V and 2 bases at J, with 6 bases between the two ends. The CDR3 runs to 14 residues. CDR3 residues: CASSLRGTNEKLFF. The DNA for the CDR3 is TGTGCCAGCAGTTTAAGGGGCACTAATGAAAAACTGTTTTTT.

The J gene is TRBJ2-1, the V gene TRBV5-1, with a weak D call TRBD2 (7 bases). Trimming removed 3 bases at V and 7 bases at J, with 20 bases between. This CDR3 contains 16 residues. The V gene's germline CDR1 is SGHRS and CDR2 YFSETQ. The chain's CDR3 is CASSSAIRGSGNEQFF. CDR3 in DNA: TGCGCCAGCAGCTCCGCTATCAGGGGTAGCGGGAATGAGCAGTTCTTC.

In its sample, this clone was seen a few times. CDR3 in amino acids: CASSLRLAGPYEQYF. DNA for the CDR3: TGTGCCAGCAGTTTAAGGCTAGCGGGACCCTACGAGCAGTACTTC. The J gene is TRBJ2-7, the V gene TRBV28; the match to TRBD2 covers 9 bases. V shed 2 bases and J 2 bases; nucleotides not matched to a gene: 4. Germline CDR1 is MDHEN and CDR2 is SYDVKM. The CDR3 covers 15 residues.

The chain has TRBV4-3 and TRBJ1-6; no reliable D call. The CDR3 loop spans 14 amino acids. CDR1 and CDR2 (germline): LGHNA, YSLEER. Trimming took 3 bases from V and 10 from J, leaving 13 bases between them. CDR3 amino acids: CASSHPGRESPLHF. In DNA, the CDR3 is TGCGCCAGCAGCCACCCCGGGAGGGAGTCACCCCTCCACTTT.

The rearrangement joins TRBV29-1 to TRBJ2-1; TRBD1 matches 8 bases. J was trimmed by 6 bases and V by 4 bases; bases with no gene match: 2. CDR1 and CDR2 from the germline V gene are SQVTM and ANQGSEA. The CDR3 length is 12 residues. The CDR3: CSVGDRGNEQFF. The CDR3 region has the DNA TGCAGCGTTGGTGACAGGGGCAATGAGCAGTTCTTC.

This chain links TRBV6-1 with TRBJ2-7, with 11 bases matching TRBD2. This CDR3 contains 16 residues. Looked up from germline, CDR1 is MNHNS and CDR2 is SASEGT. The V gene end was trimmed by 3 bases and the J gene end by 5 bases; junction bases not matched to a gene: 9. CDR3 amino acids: CASSESSGRGGHEQYF. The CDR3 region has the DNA TGTGCCAGCAGTGAGAGTAGCGGGAGGGGCGGGCACGAGCAGTACTTC.

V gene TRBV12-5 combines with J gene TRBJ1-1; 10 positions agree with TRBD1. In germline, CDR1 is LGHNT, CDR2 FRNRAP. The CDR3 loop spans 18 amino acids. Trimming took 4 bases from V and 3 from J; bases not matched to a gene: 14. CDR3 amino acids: CASGSRQGASVGYTEAFF. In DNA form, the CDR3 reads TGTGCTAGTGGTTCCCGACAGGGGGCATCCGTAGGGTACACTGAAGCTTTCTTT. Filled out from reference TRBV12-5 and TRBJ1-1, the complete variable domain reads DARVTQTPRHKVTEMGQEVTMRCQPILGHNTVFWYRQTMMQGLELLAYFRNRAPLDDSGMPKDRFSAEMPDATLATLKIQPSEPRDSAVYFCASGSRQGASVGYTEAFFGQGTRLTVV.

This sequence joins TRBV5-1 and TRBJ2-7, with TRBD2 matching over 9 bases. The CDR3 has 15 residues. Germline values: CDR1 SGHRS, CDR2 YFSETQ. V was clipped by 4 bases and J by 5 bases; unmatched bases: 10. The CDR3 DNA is TGCGCCAGCAGCCTGTCCCAGCGGGAGGTGAACGAGCAGTACTTC. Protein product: CASSLSQREVNEQYF. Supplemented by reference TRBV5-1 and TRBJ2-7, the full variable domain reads KAGVTQTPRYLIKTRGQQVTLSCSPISGHRSVSWYQQTPGQGLQFLFEYFSETQRNKGNFPGRFSGRQFSNSRSEMNVSTLELGDSALYLCASSLSQREVNEQYFGPGTRLTVT.

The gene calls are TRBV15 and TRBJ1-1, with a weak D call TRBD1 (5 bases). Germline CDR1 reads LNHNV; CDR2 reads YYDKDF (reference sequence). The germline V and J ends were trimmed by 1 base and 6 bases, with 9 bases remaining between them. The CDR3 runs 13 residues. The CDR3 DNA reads TGTGCCACCAGCAGAGTCAGGGATTCTGAAGCTTTCTTT. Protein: CATSRVRDSEAFF.

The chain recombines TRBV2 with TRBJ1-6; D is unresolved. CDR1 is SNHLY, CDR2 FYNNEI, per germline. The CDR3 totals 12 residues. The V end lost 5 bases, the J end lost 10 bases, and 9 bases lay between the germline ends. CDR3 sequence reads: CASSLGGSPLHF. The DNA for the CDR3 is TGTGCCAGCAGTTTGGGCGGGTCACCCCTCCACTTT.

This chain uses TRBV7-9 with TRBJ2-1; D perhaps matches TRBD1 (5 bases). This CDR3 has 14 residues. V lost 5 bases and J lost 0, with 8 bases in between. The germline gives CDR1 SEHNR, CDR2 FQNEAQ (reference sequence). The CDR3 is CASSRQSSYNEQFF. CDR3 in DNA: TGTGCCAGCAGCCGACAGAGCTCCTACAATGAGCAGTTCTTC.